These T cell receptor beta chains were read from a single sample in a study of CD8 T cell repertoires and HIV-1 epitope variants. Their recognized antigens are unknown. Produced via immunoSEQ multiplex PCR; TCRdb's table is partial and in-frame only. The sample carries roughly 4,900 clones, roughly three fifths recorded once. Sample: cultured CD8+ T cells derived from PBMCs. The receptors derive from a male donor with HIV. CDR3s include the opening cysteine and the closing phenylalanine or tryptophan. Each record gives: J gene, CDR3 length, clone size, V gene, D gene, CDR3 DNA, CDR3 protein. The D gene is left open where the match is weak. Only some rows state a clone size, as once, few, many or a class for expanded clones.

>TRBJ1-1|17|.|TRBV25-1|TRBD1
TGTGCCAGCAGTGAATATGGGACAGGGGCCGCTGGGACTGAAGCTTTCTTT
CASSEYGTGAAGTEAFF
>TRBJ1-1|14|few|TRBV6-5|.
TGTGCCAGCAGTTATGGCCTCACGAACACTGAAGCTTTCTTT
CASSYGLTNTEAFF
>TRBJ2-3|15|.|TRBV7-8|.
TGTGCCTCTTTTGGGCCAGACACAAGCACAGATACGCAGTATTTT
CASFGPDTSTDTQYF
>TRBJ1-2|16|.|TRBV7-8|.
TGCGCCAGCAGCCAAGATCCCCCAGACTTGGACTATGGCTACACCTTC
CASSQDPPDLDYGYTF
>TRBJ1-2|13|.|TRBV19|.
TGTGCCAGTAGGGGCGGCCTTGACAGAGGAAGCACCTTC
CASRGGLDRGSTF
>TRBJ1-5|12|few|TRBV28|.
TGTGCCAGCACCACACCCAGGGGGCCCCAGCATTTT
CASTTPRGPQHF
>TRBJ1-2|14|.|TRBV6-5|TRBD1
TGTGCCAGCAGCCCTCAAGGGGGCGCGGATGGCTACACCTTC
CASSPQGGADGYTF
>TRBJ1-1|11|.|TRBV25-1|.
TGTGCCAGGCCCGGCTGCCCTGAAGCTTTCTTT
CARPGCPEAFF
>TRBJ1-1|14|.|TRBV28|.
TGTGCCAGCAGCCCCTGGGGTATGAACACTGAAGCTTTCTTT
CASSPWGMNTEAFF
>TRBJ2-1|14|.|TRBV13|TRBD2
TGTGCCAGCAGCTCCACTAGCGACTACAATGAGCAGTTCTTC
CASSSTSDYNEQFF
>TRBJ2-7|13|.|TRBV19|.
TGTGCCAGTGCCGAGAGTTCCTCCTACGAGCAGTACTTC
CASAESSSYEQYF
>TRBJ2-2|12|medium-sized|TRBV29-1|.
TGCAGCGTCTTGAAGGGCACCGGGGAGCTGTTTTTT
CSVLKGTGELFF
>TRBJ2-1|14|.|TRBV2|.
TGTGCCAGCAGTGTCGAAGTCTCTTTAAATGAGCAGTTCTTC
CASSVEVSLNEQFF
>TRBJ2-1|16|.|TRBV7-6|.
TGTGCCAGCAGCTTTAACCTGGCAGGGGATGACAATGAGCAGTTCTTC
CASSFNLAGDDNEQFF
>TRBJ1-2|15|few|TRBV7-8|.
TGTGCCAGCAGCTTAGAAGAGGTTTCGAACTATGGCTACACCTTC
CASSLEEVSNYGYTF
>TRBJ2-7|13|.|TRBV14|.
TGTGCCAGCAGCCTGCAGGAGGACTACGAGCAGTACTTC
CASSLQEDYEQYF
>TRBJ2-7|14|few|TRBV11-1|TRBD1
TGTGCCAGCAGCTCCGGGACAGGGCGGGTCGAGCAGTACTTC
CASSSGTGRVEQYF
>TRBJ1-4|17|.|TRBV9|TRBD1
TGTGCCAGCAGCGTAGACCCACCAGGGGGCACTAATGAAAAACTGTTTTTT
CASSVDPPGGTNEKLFF
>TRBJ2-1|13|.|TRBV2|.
TGTGCCAGCAGTGAAAGAGCAGGTAATGAGCAGTTCTTC
CASSERAGNEQFF
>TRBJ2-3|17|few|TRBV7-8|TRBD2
TGTGCCAGCAGCTTAGGTTACGCGGGGGGTCCCACAGATACGCAGTATTTT
CASSLGYAGGPTDTQYF
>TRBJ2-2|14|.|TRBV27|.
TGTGCCAGCAGCAGGGGTTCGAACACCGGGGAGCTGTTTTTT
CASSRGSNTGELFF
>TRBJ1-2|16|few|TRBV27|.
TGTGCCAGCAGTTTATCCTCCTGGCAGGGGTTCTATGGCTACACCTTC
CASSLSSWQGFYGYTF
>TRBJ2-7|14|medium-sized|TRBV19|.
TGTGCCAGTAGTATCTCGTCGGGGGCTTACGAGCAGTACTTC
CASSISSGAYEQYF
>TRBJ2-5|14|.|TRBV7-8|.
TGTGCCAGCAGCCCAAGACAGTTGACGGGGACCCAGTACTTC
CASSPRQLTGTQYF
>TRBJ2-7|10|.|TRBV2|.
TGTGCCAGCAGTGTCTACGAGCAGTACTTC
CASSVYEQYF
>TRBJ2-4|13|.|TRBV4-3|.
TGCGCCAGCAGCCAACGGGACCAAAACATTCAGTACTTC
CASSQRDQNIQYF
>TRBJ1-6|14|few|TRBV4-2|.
TGTGCCAGCAGCCATTCGGACCCTAATTCACCCCTCCACTTT
CASSHSDPNSPLHF
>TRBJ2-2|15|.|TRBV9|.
TGTGCCAGCAGCCTTCCGACTCAGAACACCGGGGAGCTGTTTTTT
CASSLPTQNTGELFF
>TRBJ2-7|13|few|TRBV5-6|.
TGTGCCAGCAGCCAGACAGGTTCCTACGAGCAGTACTTC
CASSQTGSYEQYF
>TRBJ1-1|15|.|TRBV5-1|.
TGCGCCAGCAGCTTGGGGGGGGCCGGGAACACTGAAGCTTTCTTT
CASSLGGAGNTEAFF
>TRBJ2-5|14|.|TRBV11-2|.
TGTGCCAGCACCCTCCGGGAGTACGGAGAGACCCAGTACTTC
CASTLREYGETQYF
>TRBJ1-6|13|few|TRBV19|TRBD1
TGTGCCAGTTCGGACAGGGGTAATTCACCCCTCCACTTT
CASSDRGNSPLHF
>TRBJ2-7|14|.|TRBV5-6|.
TGTGCCAGCGGCGGGGGCGGAGCCACCTACGAGCAGTACTTC
CASGGGGATYEQYF
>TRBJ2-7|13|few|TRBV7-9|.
TGTGCCAGCAGCTTGGCGGCGGCCTACGAGCAGTACTTC
CASSLAAAYEQYF
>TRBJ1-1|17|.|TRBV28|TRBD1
TGTGCCAGCAGCCATCTCACCGGGACAGGGTTCGACACTGAAGCTTTCTTT
CASSHLTGTGFDTEAFF
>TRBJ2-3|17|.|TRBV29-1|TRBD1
TGCAGCGTTGATTCGGACAGGGAAATTTGGGTCACAGATACGCAGTATTTT
CSVDSDREIWVTDTQYF
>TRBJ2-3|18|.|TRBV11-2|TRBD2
TGTGCCAGCAGCCCTCTACCGGGACTAGCGCCTAGCACAGATACGCAGTATTTT
CASSPLPGLAPSTDTQYF